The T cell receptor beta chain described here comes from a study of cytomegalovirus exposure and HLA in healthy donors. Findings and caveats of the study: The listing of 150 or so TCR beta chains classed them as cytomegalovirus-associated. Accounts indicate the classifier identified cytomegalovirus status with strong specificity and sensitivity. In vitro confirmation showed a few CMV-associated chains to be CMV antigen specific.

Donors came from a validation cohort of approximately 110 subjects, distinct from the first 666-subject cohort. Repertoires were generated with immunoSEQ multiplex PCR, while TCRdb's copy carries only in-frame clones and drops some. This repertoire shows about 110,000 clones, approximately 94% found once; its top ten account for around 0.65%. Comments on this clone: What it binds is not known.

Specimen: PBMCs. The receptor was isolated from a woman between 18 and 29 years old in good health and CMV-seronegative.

DNA of the CDR3: TGTGCCAGCTCGCCCCAAGGAGTCTGGTCCTACAATGAGCAGTTCTTC. Protein: CASSPQGVWSYNEQFF. The genes are TRBV18 and TRBJ2-1; D is unclear. V lost 6 bases to trimming and J lost 1 base, with 16 bases between them. The CDR3 contains 16 residues. Per the germline V gene, CDR1 is KGHSH and CDR2 is LQKENI.